Many counts were recorded for the clone carrying this T cell receptor (beta chain). As yet, its antigen is unknown. CDR3 and TCR beta VDJ profiling relied on a genomic DNA template. One entry per CDR3 protein results from TCRdb running MiXCR on the reads. The data show hundreds of thousands of distinct CDR3 sequences, 65% to 75% seen once. This specimen comes from a study of CD8+CD57+ T cells in acquired aplastic anemia. Study-wide background: Quantities of DNA derived from sorted CD4+ and CD8+ cells averaged approximately 3 ug. Healthy donor CD4+ samples were sequenced to a depth that averaged roughly 10 million reads. Findings of the study overall: Patients versus controls showed no significant CD8+ Simpson's diversity difference.

The V gene's germline CDR1 is MNHEY and CDR2 SVGAGI. The length of the CDR3 is 17 residues. Between the trimmed V and J ends, which lost 5 bases and 0 bases, there was a span of 16 bases. The J gene is TRBJ1-4, the V gene TRBV6-5; no clear D. The material sequenced was sorted CD4+, CD8+, or CD8+CD57+ T cells (not recorded which) from PBMCs. This TCR derives from a human donor in good health, serving as a control. In DNA form, the CDR3 reads TGTGCCAGCAGTGTTCTTCGAGGGTCGACAACTAATGAAAAACTGTTTTTT. It codes for CASSVLRGSTTNEKLFF.